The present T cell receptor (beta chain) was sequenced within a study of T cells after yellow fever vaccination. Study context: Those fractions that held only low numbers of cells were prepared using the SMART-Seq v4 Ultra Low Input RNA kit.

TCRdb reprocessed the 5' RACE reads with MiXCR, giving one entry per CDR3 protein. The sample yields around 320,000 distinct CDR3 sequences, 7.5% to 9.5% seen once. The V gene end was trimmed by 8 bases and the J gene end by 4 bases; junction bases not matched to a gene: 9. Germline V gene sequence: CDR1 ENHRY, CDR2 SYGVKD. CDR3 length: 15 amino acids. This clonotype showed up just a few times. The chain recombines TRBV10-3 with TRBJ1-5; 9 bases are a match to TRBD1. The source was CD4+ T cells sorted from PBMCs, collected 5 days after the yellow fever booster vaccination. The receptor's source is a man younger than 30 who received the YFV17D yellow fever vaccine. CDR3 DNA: TGTGCCATCGGGTGGGACAGGGAAAATAATCAGCCCCAGCATTTT. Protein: CAIGWDRENNQPQHF.